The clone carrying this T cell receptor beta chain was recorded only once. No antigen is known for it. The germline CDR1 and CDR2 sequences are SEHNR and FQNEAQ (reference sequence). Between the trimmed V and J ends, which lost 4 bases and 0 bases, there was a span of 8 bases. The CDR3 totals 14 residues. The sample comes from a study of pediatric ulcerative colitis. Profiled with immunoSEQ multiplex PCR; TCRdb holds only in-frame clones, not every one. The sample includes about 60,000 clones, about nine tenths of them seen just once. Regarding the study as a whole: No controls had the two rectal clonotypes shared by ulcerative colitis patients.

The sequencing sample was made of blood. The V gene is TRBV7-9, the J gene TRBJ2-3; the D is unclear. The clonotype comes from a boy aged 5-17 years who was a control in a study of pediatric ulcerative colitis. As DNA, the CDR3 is TGTGCCAGCAGCTACCCTTTCAGCACAGATACGCAGTATTTT. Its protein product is CASSYPFSTDTQYF.